The 27 T cell receptor beta chains below all came from one sample that was sequenced in a study of cytomegalovirus exposure and HLA in healthy donors. The PCR ran on 60 Vbeta and 13 Jbeta primers. Sequenced by immunoSEQ multiplex PCR; TCRdb stores in-frame clones only, minus some. The data hold 80,000 to 90,000 clones, with more than 70% observed a single time. Sample: PBMCs. The receptors originated from a man between 35 and 55 years old in good health and CMV-seronegative.

This clone came up once. The gene calls are TRBV5-1 and TRBJ2-7, with a tentative D call TRBD1 (5 bases). This CDR3 spans 15 amino acids. CDR1 SGHRS and CDR2 YFSETQ come from the germline V gene. Trimming stripped 4 bases from V and 4 bases from J, with 18 bases between. CDR3 loop: CASSKTAGQVYEQYF. The CDR3 nucleotides read TGCGCCAGCAGCAAGACAGCCGGGCAGGTTTACGAGCAGTACTTC.

The genes are TRBV7-8 and TRBJ2-7, with 12 positions matching TRBD2. With V trimmed by 1 base and J by 4 bases, 8 bases remained unmatched. The CDR3 length is 17 residues. Germline CDR1 SGHVS, CDR2 FQNEAQ. CDR3: CASSLVGRLAGVYEQYF. CDR3 DNA sequence: TGTGCCAGCAGCTTAGTAGGCCGACTAGCGGGAGTTTACGAGCAGTACTTC.

This chain uses TRBV2 with TRBJ1-5; D gene unclear. V lost 6 bases to trimming and J lost 2 bases, with 8 bases between them. Per germline, CDR1 SNHLY and CDR2 FYNNEI. The CDR3 loop spans 13 amino acids. CDR3 in amino acids: CASRSEGNQPQHF. The CDR3 DNA sequence: TGTGCCAGCAGGTCGGAGGGCAATCAGCCCCAGCATTTT.

The gene calls are TRBV7-6 and TRBJ1-3, with TRBD1 matching 8 bases. Germline CDR1 reads SGHVS; CDR2 reads FNYEAQ. Trimming took 2 bases from V and 3 from J; bases not matched to a gene: 12. This CDR3 comprises 18 residues. CDR3 DNA: TGTGCCAGCAGCTTATATCCTCCCCAGGGGACAGGTGGAAACACCATATATTTT. Encoded protein: CASSLYPPQGTGGNTIYF.

V usage is TRBV5-6 and J usage is TRBJ1-1, with 9 bases aligning to TRBD1. Germline V gives CDR1 SGHDT, CDR2 YYEEEE. The CDR3 is made up of 18 amino acids. V lost 3 bases, J lost 0 bases, and 12 bases stayed unmatched. CDR3 sequence (DNA): TGTGCCAGCAGCTGGGGATTGATACAGGGGGCTATGAACACTGAAGCTTTCTTT. Translated, it gives CASSWGLIQGAMNTEAFF.

In this sample, this clone turned up once. J is TRBJ2-7 and V is TRBV5-1, with 9 bases lining up with TRBD2. The CDR3 contains 15 residues. The V gene's germline CDR1 is SGHRS and CDR2 YFSETQ. V lost 0 bases and J lost 3; bases outside the gene matches: 4. The CDR3 loop reads CASSLELAGLYEQYF. The CDR3 nucleotides read TGCGCCAGCAGCTTGGAACTAGCGGGCCTCTACGAGCAGTACTTC. Full variable domain (outside the CDR3, taken from reference TRBV5-1 and TRBJ2-7): KAGVTQTPRYLIKTRGQQVTLSCSPISGHRSVSWYQQTPGQGLQFLFEYFSETQRNKGNFPGRFSGRQFSNSRSEMNVSTLELGDSALYLCASSLELAGLYEQYFGPGTRLTVT.

This chain uses TRBV7-9 with TRBJ1-1, with D perhaps matching TRBD1 (5 bases). CDR3 size: 17 residues. Germline V gene lookup returns CDR1 SEHNR and CDR2 FQNEAQ (reference sequence). Deletions cut 5 bases from V and 0 bases from J, with 19 bases between. The CDR3 coding sequence is TGTGCCAGCAGCACCGTGAGACAGCTTTCCCTGAACACTGAAGCTTTCTTT. Amino acids: CASSTVRQLSLNTEAFF.

The V gene is TRBV7-3, the J gene TRBJ2-3; a possible D gene is TRBD1 (5 bases). The CDR3 extends over 15 amino acids. With 4 bases removed from V and 0 bases from J, the gap between germline ends came to 11 bases. CDR1 and CDR2 from the germline V gene are SGHTA and FQGTGA. The CDR3 DNA reads TGTGCCAGCAGCTCTCAGGGTATCAGCACAGATACGCAGTATTTT. Translated, it gives CASSSQGISTDTQYF. The entire variable domain, with the rest obtained from reference TRBV7-3 and TRBJ2-3, is as follows: GAGVSQTPSNKVTEKGKYVELRCDPISGHTALYWYRQSLGQGPEFLIYFQGTGAADDSGLPNDRFFAVRPEGSVSTLKIQRTERGDSAVYLCASSSQGISTDTQYFGPGTRLTVL.

This chain joins TRBV28 and TRBJ1-5; D not certain. This CDR3 has 12 residues. Trimming shortened V by 2 bases and J by 9 bases, and 8 bases separated the two germline ends. Per the germline V gene, CDR1 is MDHEN and CDR2 is SYDVKM. The CDR3 protein is CASSLPGGPQHF. CDR3 in DNA: TGTGCCAGCAGTTTACCGGGTGGGCCCCAGCATTTT.

This clone was seen only a few times. This rearrangement joins TRBV19 to TRBJ1-1; 7 positions match TRBD1. The CDR3 spans 17 residues. Germline-derived CDR1 and CDR2 are LNHDA and SQIVND (reference sequence). Trimming cost V 2 bases and J 4 bases; bases outside gene matches: 13. CDR3 bases: TGTGCCAGTAGTATAAAGGGACAGTCCCGGCTGGGCACTGAAGCTTTCTTT. Translating gives CASSIKGQSRLGTEAFF.

This chain joins TRBV28 and TRBJ1-5, with D possibly TRBD1 on 5 matching bases. Germline V gives CDR1 MDHEN, CDR2 SYDVKM. V lost 6 bases, J lost 7 bases, and 19 bases lay in between. The CDR3 length is 15 residues. This CDR3 is CASSLRGGEDQPQHF. As DNA, the CDR3 is TGTGCCAGCAGCCTACGTGGGGGGGAAGACCAGCCCCAGCATTTT.

The gene calls are TRBV6-1 and TRBJ2-2; D uncertain. The CDR3 extends over 12 amino acids. CDR1 MNHNS and CDR2 SASEGT come from the germline V gene. The ends were cut back, 4 bases at V and 13 bases at J, with 13 bases in the middle. This CDR3 reads CASSAALIVLFF. In DNA, the CDR3 is TGTGCCAGCAGTGCCGCATTGATAGTGCTGTTTTTT.

The chain joins TRBV28 to TRBJ2-7, with 10 bases lining up with TRBD1. The germline CDR1 and CDR2 sequences are MDHEN and SYDVKM. Losses at the gene ends were 7 bases for V and 1 base for J; bases not matched to a gene: 4. The CDR3 loop spans 14 amino acids. The CDR3 here is CASTRTGGSYEQYF. The CDR3 DNA reads TGTGCCAGCACCCGGACAGGGGGGTCCTACGAGCAGTACTTC.

This clone was seen a handful of times. This sequence joins TRBV30 and TRBJ1-5; no firm D call. From germline, CDR1 is GTSNPN and CDR2 SVGIG (reference sequence). V lost 0 bases and J 4 bases, leaving 7 bases between the germline ends. This CDR3 contains 13 residues. CDR3 loop: CAWSVLDNQPQHF. The CDR3 region has the DNA TGTGCCTGGAGTGTACTTGATAATCAGCCCCAGCATTTT.

This clone is medium-sized in the sample. The chain recombines TRBV7-9 with TRBJ2-7; TRBD2 might be the D (5 bases). CDR1 and CDR2 from the germline V gene are SEHNR and FQNEAQ (reference sequence). With 8 bases removed from V and 2 bases from J, the gap between germline ends came to 16 bases. The length of the CDR3 is 14 residues. The CDR3 protein is CASEGEKEPYEQYF. CDR3 nucleotide sequence: TGTGCCAGCGAGGGAGAGAAGGAGCCCTACGAGCAGTACTTC.

Comments on this clone: Other DNA sequences from this sample encode an identical CDR3 as well. The chain uses TRBV18 and TRBJ1-1; a weak D match, TRBD1 (5 bases). This CDR3 comprises 14 residues. CDR1 is KGHSH and CDR2 is LQKENI in the germline V gene. The V end was cut by 2 bases, the J end by 2 bases, with 9 bases between. CDR3 sequence (DNA): TGTGCCAGCTCACCATCGCAGGGAAACACTGAAGCTTTCTTT. Its translation: CASSPSQGNTEAFF.

V is TRBV7-9 and J is TRBJ2-3; possibly TRBD2 for D (5 bases). From germline, CDR1 is SEHNR and CDR2 FQNEAQ (reference sequence). The V end was cut by 6 bases, the J end by 3 bases, with 13 bases between. The CDR3 runs 14 residues. CDR3 residues: CASSRGDGTDTQYF. The CDR3 region has the DNA TGTGCCAGCAGTCGGGGAGATGGGACAGATACGCAGTATTTT.

The chain uses TRBV5-1 and TRBJ2-3; unclear D gene. The CDR3 runs to 14 residues. V dropped 2 bases and J dropped 0 bases, with 7 bases sitting between them. Per the germline V gene, CDR1 is SGHRS and CDR2 is YFSETQ. CDR3 sequence (DNA): TGCGCCAGCAGCTTTAGTCAAAGCACAGATACGCAGTATTTT. The encoded protein is CASSFSQSTDTQYF.

This clone was found once. The chain has TRBV6-4 and TRBJ2-1; the match to TRBD2 covers 11 bases. The CDR3 covers 14 residues. Per germline, CDR1 MRHNA and CDR2 SNTAGT. With 4 bases clipped from V and 9 bases from J, the junction kept 5 bases outside the gene matches. The CDR3 bases are TGTGCCAGCAGTGCTCTAGCGGGAGGTGGTGAGCAGTTCTTC. It is translated as CASSALAGGGEQFF.

V and J are TRBV28 and TRBJ1-1; D is unclear. The CDR3 runs to 14 residues. V lost 3 bases and J 0 bases, leaving 8 bases between the germline ends. The germline gives CDR1 MDHEN, CDR2 SYDVKM. The CDR3: CASSFAPLNTEAFF. DNA for the CDR3: TGTGCCAGCAGTTTTGCGCCTCTGAACACTGAAGCTTTCTTT.

The gene calls are TRBV29-1 and TRBJ1-4; D is ambiguous. The length of the CDR3 is 14 residues. V lost 6 bases and J 0 bases, leaving 11 bases between the germline ends. The germline V gene has CDR1 SQVTM and CDR2 ANQGSEA. The CDR3 coding sequence is TGCAGCGTCAATGACGGAGCAACTAATGAAAAACTGTTTTTT. Translating gives CSVNDGATNEKLFF.

V is TRBV6-6 and J is TRBJ2-7; TRBD2 might be the D (6 bases). CDR3 length: 13 residues. With 2 bases removed from V and 4 bases from J, the gap between germline ends came to 9 bases. Germline V gives CDR1 MNHNY, CDR2 SVGAGI (reference sequence). This CDR3 is CASSYEAGYEQYF. The CDR3 nucleotides read TGTGCCAGCAGTTACGAGGCGGGGTACGAGCAGTACTTC.

The rearrangement uses TRBV5-6 and TRBJ2-3; the match to TRBD2 covers 14 bases. V shed 1 base and J 0 bases; nucleotides not matched to a gene: 7. CDR1 and CDR2 from the germline V gene are SGHDT and YYEEEE. The CDR3 covers 19 residues. The CDR3: CASSLMGTSGGTSTDTQYF. The CDR3 DNA reads as TGTGCCAGCAGCTTGATGGGGACTAGCGGGGGAACTAGCACAGATACGCAGTATTTT.

The chain links TRBV5-8 to TRBJ2-4; D might be TRBD2 (5 bases). The CDR3 length is 16 residues. The germline gives CDR1 SGHTS, CDR2 YDEGEE. Trimming cost V 2 bases and J 0 bases, with 12 bases left between them. CDR3 in amino acids: CASSFEIREAKNIQYF. The CDR3 DNA is TGTGCCAGCAGCTTCGAAATTCGGGAAGCCAAAAACATTCAGTACTTC.

This clone was detected once. The V call is TRBV20-1, the J call TRBJ1-1; the D is unclear. This CDR3 contains 11 residues. From germline, CDR1 is DFQATT and CDR2 SNEGSKA (reference sequence). V gave up 6 bases and J gave up 8 bases, with 13 bases separating them. CDR3 DNA: TGCAGTGCGATAAACGGGAGAGAAGCTTTCTTT. Protein: CSAINGREAFF.

This chain uses TRBV10-1 with TRBJ1-5; 7 bases fit TRBD1. This CDR3 has 16 residues. Germline V gene data show CDR1 as WNHNN and CDR2 as SYGVQD (reference sequence). V shed 7 bases and J 1 base; nucleotides not matched to a gene: 10. The CDR3 DNA sequence: TGCGCCAGCATTTCGCAGGGGGGTGGAAGCAATCAGCCCCAGCATTTT. Protein product: CASISQGGGSNQPQHF.

This clone has more than one count but fewer than ten. This chain links TRBV27 with TRBJ1-5; D is perhaps TRBD1 (6 bases). Germline V gives CDR1 MNHEY, CDR2 SMNVEV (reference sequence). The CDR3 runs 15 residues. Trimming stripped 6 bases from V and 1 base from J, with 13 bases between. The CDR3 bases are TGTGCCAGCAGCAGAGGACAGCCAAGCAATCAGCCCCAGCATTTT. Amino acids: CASSRGQPSNQPQHF.